This TCR beta chain appears in the sequencing data of a study of cytomegalovirus exposure and HLA in healthy donors. Findings and caveats of the study: Later analysis reportedly placed an Asian-associated ancestry cluster below the roughly 630-donor mean in N-insertions.

This CDR3 comprises 15 residues. The V and J ends lost 5 bases and 2 bases respectively, with 12 bases between them. Germline CDR1 SEHNR, CDR2 FQNEAQ (reference sequence). 60 Vbeta and 13 Jbeta primers were used in PCR. Sequencing used immunoSEQ multiplex PCR; TCRdb keeps in-frame clones, though not all of them. This sample carries about 160,000 clones, around four fifths of them seen once, and the ten largest clones take about 1.5%. This clone appeared a few times. Its antigen is not known. The sequenced sample consisted of PBMCs. This clonotype originated in a male donor in good health and CMV-seronegative. This chain links TRBV7-9 with TRBJ2-2; the D gene is possibly TRBD2 (6 bases). The CDR3 reads CASSRSSVNTGELFF. The CDR3 nucleotides are TGTGCCAGCAGCCGTTCTAGCGTAAACACCGGGGAGCTGTTTTTT. The full variable domain, completed using reference TRBV7-9 and TRBJ2-2, is DTGVSQNPRHKITKRGQNVTFRCDPISEHNRLYWYRQTLGQGPEFLTYFQNEAQLEKSRLLSDRFSAERPKGSFSTLEIQRTEQGDSAMYLCASSRSSVNTGELFFGEGSRLTVL.